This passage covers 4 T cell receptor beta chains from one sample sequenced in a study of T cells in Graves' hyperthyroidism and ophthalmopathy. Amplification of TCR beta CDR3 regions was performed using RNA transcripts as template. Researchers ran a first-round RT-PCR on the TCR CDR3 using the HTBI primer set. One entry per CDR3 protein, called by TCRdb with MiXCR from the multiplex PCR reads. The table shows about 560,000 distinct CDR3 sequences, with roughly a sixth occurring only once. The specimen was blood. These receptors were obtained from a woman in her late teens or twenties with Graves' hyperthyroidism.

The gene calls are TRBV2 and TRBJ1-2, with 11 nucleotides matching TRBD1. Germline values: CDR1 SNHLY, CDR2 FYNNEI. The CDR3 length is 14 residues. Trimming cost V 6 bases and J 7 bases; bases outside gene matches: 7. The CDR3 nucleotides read TGTGCCAGCAGACCCGGGACAGGGGGTCTTGGCTACACCTTC. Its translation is CASRPGTGGLGYTF.

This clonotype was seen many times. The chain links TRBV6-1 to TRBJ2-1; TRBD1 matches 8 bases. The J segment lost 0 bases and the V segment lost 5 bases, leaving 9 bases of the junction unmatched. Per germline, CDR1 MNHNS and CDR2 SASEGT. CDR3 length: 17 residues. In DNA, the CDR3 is TGTGCCAGCAGTTCAAACAGGGGGTTCAGCTCCTACAATGAGCAGTTCTTC. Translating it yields CASSSNRGFSSYNEQFF.

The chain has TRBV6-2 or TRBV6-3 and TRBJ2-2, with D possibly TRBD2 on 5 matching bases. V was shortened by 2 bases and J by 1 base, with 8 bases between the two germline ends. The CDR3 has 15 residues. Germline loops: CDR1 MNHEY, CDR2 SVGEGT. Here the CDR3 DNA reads TGTGCCAGCAGTTACCTCGAGGGGAACACCGGGGAGCTGTTTTTT. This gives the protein CASSYLEGNTGELFF.

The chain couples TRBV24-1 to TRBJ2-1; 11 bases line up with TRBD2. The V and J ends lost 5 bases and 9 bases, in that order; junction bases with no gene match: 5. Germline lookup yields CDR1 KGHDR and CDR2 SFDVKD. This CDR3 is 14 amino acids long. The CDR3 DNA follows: TGTGCCACCAGTGTAGCGGGGGGGCCGGGTGAGCAGTTCTTC. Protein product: CATSVAGGPGEQFF.